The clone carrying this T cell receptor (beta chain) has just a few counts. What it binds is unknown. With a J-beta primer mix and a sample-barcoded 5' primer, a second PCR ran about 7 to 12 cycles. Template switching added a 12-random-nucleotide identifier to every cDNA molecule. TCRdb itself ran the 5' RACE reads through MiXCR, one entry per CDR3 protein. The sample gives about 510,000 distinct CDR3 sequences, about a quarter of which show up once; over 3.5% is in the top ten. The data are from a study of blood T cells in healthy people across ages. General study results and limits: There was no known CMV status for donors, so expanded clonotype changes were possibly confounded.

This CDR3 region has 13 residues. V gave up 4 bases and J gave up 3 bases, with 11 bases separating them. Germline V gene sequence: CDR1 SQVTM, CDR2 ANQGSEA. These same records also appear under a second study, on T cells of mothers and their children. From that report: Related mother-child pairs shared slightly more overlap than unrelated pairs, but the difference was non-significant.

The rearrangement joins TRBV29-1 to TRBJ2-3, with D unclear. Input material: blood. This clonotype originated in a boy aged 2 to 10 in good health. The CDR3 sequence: CSVVGDSTDTQYF. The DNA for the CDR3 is TGCAGCGTTGTTGGGGATTCGACAGATACGCAGTATTTT.